What follows are 20 T cell receptor beta chains derived from one specimen sequenced in a study of T-cell reconstitution after alpha-beta-depleted transplantation in children. The TCRbeta library incorporated unique molecular identifiers. TCRdb re-called the PCR reads through MiXCR, storing one row per CDR3 protein. The repertoire holds about 250,000 distinct CDR3 sequences, more than 20% seen once, with roughly 5% in the top ten. Sequencing used PBMCs, mostly from graft donor cells, obtained 360 days after TCRalphabeta/CD19-depleted stem cell transplant. These TCRs come from a female patient aged 2 to 10 who had a stem cell transplant for congenital amegakaryocytic thrombocytopenia, so the T cells may come from the graft donor.

This clonotype was found a few times. V gene TRBV7-3 combines with J gene TRBJ2-5, with TRBD2 as a possible D gene (6 bases). Between the trimmed V and J ends, which lost 11 bases and 2 bases, there was a span of 15 bases. CDR1 and CDR2 from the germline V gene are SGHTA and FQGTGA. The CDR3 length is 13 residues. The CDR3 DNA follows: TGTGCCTCCCGGGCGGGGCCACAAGAGACCCAGTACTTC. Amino acids: CASRAGPQETQYF.

The V call is TRBV24-1, the J call TRBJ2-1; tentatively, D is TRBD1 (6 bases). The CDR3 contains 14 residues. Trimming left V 4 bases short and J 7 bases short, with 13 bases between. Germline CDR1 is KGHDR and CDR2 is SFDVKD. CDR3 in amino acids: CATSESTGYNEQFF. DNA for the CDR3: TGTGCCACCAGTGAGTCCACAGGGTATAATGAGCAGTTCTTC.

This clonotype was picked up a small number of times. The chain carries TRBV5-1 and TRBJ2-3, with D perhaps TRBD1 (5 bases). The CDR3 contains 15 residues. CDR1 and CDR2 (germline): SGHRS, YFSETQ. The V end was cut by 0 bases, the J end by 8 bases, with 16 bases between. CDR3 residues: CASSLAQVRASTQYF. CDR3 in DNA: TGCGCCAGCAGCTTGGCACAGGTCAGGGCATCTACGCAGTATTTT.

The gene calls are TRBV12-3 or TRBV12-4 and TRBJ1-1, with 7 nucleotides matching TRBD1. The CDR3 loop spans 14 amino acids. The V and J ends lost 4 bases and 4 bases, in that order; junction bases with no gene match: 6. The DNA for the CDR3 is TGTGCCAGCAGTTCTCCGGACAGGATCACTGAAGCTTTCTTT. Amino acid sequence: CASSSPDRITEAFF.

This clonotype was seen ten or more times. The CDR3 reads CSAIGLASRYEQFF. The CDR3 nucleotides are TGCAGTGCTATCGGACTAGCTAGTCGATATGAGCAGTTCTTC. This chain uses TRBV20-1 with TRBJ2-1; 8 bases agree with TRBD2. There are 14 residues in the CDR3. The germline gives CDR1 DFQATT, CDR2 SNEGSKA (reference sequence). The ends lost 4 bases at V and 8 bases at J; junction bases unmatched: 10.

The chain has TRBV3-1 and TRBJ2-7; D is perhaps TRBD2 (7 bases). CDR3 size: 14 residues. V dropped 9 bases and J dropped 3 bases, with 18 bases sitting between them. The germline V gene has CDR1 LGHDT and CDR2 YNNKEL (reference sequence). As DNA, the CDR3 is TGTGCCAGTGCAGGGGAGGGCGGGGGCTACGAGCAGTACTTC. Its protein is CASAGEGGGYEQYF.

This clonotype was picked up a small number of times. The chain employs TRBV7-8 and TRBJ2-5, with D maybe TRBD2 (6 bases). In germline, CDR1 is SGHVS, CDR2 FQNEAQ. The CDR3 contains 13 residues. Trimming removed 7 bases from V and 7 bases from J, with 16 bases in between. CDR3 DNA sequence: TGTGCCAGCACCCCGATTGGCGGGGTGACCCAGTACTTC. This gives the protein CASTPIGGVTQYF.

In this sample, this clonotype turned up a few times. The chain couples TRBV12-3 or TRBV12-4 to TRBJ2-1; D gene uncertain. The germline V and J ends were trimmed by 10 bases and 4 bases, with 17 bases remaining between them. This CDR3 comprises 14 residues. The CDR3 protein is CAIGVGPPYNEQFF. CDR3 DNA: TGTGCCATCGGAGTTGGTCCTCCATACAATGAGCAGTTCTTC.

The V call is TRBV4-3, the J call TRBJ1-1; 8 bases are a match to TRBD1. CDR1 and CDR2 from the germline V gene are LGHNA and YSLEER. Unmatched junction bases numbered 10, after V lost 1 base and J lost 6 bases. This CDR3 is built from 16 residues. CDR3 sequence (DNA): TGCGCCAGCAGCCAAGGGGACAGGAGGCCTAGGTCTGAAGCTTTCTTT. Amino acid sequence: CASSQGDRRPRSEAFF.

This sequence joins TRBV27 and TRBJ1-2; perhaps TRBD1 as D (5 bases). Trimming stripped 6 bases from V and 0 bases from J, with 14 bases between. The CDR3 runs to 15 residues. Germline V gene lookup returns CDR1 MNHEY and CDR2 SMNVEV (reference sequence). Here the CDR3 reads CASRPSRDANYGYTF. The CDR3 bases are TGTGCCAGCAGACCCTCCAGGGATGCTAACTATGGCTACACCTTC.

V gene TRBV20-1 combines with J gene TRBJ1-1; 8 positions match TRBD1. This CDR3 has 17 residues. V was pared by 6 bases and J by 0 bases, with 15 bases of the junction left unmatched. Germline loops: CDR1 DFQATT, CDR2 SNEGSKA (reference sequence). In DNA, the CDR3 is TGCAGTGCCCCCACTAACCTCAGGGGGCCAATGAACACTGAAGCTTTCTTT. This codes for CSAPTNLRGPMNTEAFF.

In this sample, this clonotype turned up a few times. The V and J genes are TRBV4-1 and TRBJ2-3, with D hard to call. There are 14 residues in the CDR3. Germline assignment: CDR1 MGHRA and CDR2 YSYEKL. V lost 3 bases and J 4 bases, leaving 11 bases between the germline ends. For the CDR3, the DNA is TGCGCCAGCAGCCAGTTATTAGGGCCAGATACGCAGTATTTT. The encoded protein is CASSQLLGPDTQYF.

This chain connects TRBV18 to TRBJ2-3, with 10 bases fitting TRBD1. Germline V gives CDR1 KGHSH, CDR2 LQKENI. V lost 2 bases and J lost 3; bases outside the gene matches: 5. The length of the CDR3 is 16 residues. The CDR3 loop reads CASSPVGQGGTDTQYF. The CDR3 bases are TGTGCCAGCTCACCAGTAGGACAGGGGGGTACAGATACGCAGTATTTT.

The rearrangement uses TRBV20-1 and TRBJ1-1; D possibly corresponds to TRBD1 (6 bases). V lost 3 bases and J 0 bases, leaving 11 bases between the germline ends. The germline V gene has CDR1 DFQATT and CDR2 SNEGSKA (reference sequence). The CDR3 extends over 14 amino acids. The CDR3 is CSASRGPMNTEAFF. For the CDR3, the DNA is TGCAGTGCTAGCCGGGGGCCGATGAACACTGAAGCTTTCTTT.

The genes are TRBV9 and TRBJ2-3, with no clear D. V was pared by 0 bases and J by 3 bases, with 5 bases between. Germline CDR1 reads SGDLS; CDR2 reads YYNGEE. The CDR3 consists of 13 residues. CDR3 region: CASSVAATDTQYF. In DNA, the CDR3 is TGTGCCAGCAGCGTAGCTGCTACAGATACGCAGTATTTT.

This clonotype was counted a few times. The CDR3 nucleotides read TGTGCCATCAGCCCGGGACAGGGTCACACTGAAGCTTTCTTT. The encoded protein is CAISPGQGHTEAFF. This chain connects TRBV10-3 to TRBJ1-1; TRBD1 agrees at 9 bases. The CDR3 runs to 14 residues. Germline V gives CDR1 ENHRY, CDR2 SYGVKD. Trimming cost V 6 bases and J 3 bases; bases outside gene matches: 5.

The CDR3 DNA follows: TGCGCCAGCAGCTCCTCGACCTCGAGGGGCATTCAGTACTTC. It specifies CASSSSTSRGIQYF. The chain is built from TRBV5-1 and TRBJ2-4; D is perhaps TRBD1 or TRBD2 (5 bases each). This CDR3 is 14 amino acids long. Trimming took 3 bases from V and 9 from J, leaving 16 bases between them. Germline assignment: CDR1 SGHRS and CDR2 YFSETQ.

About this clonotype: A much larger clone is a single base away; this may be a read error. The gene calls are TRBV6-5 and TRBJ2-1; TRBD2 matches 11 bases. This CDR3 has 19 amino acids. CDR1 and CDR2 from the germline V gene are MNHEY and SVGAGI. With V trimmed by 2 bases and J by 13 bases, 22 bases remained unmatched. The CDR3: CASSYGRKFTSGGPKIQFF. The CDR3 DNA is TGTGCCAGCAGTTACGGGCGGAAGTTTACTAGCGGGGGCCCTAAGATTCAGTTCTTC.

At least ten counts were recorded for this clonotype. The J gene is TRBJ1-2, the V gene TRBV25-1; D is unclear. V lost 2 bases, J lost 4 bases, and 5 bases lay in between. CDR3 length equals 12 residues. The V gene's germline CDR1 is MGHDK and CDR2 SYGVNS. The CDR3 spells CASSEGSYGYTF. CDR3 sequence (DNA): TGTGCCAGCAGTGAAGGTAGCTATGGCTACACCTTC.

This clonotype was seen a few times. This rearrangement joins TRBV7-6 to TRBJ2-3, with D perhaps matching TRBD2 (5 bases). Germline assignment: CDR1 SGHVS and CDR2 FNYEAQ. The CDR3 has 14 residues. V lost 5 bases, J lost 4 bases, and 13 bases lay in between. CDR3 amino acids: CASSQGPGADTQYF. As DNA, the CDR3 is TGTGCCAGCAGCCAAGGCCCCGGGGCAGATACGCAGTATTTT.